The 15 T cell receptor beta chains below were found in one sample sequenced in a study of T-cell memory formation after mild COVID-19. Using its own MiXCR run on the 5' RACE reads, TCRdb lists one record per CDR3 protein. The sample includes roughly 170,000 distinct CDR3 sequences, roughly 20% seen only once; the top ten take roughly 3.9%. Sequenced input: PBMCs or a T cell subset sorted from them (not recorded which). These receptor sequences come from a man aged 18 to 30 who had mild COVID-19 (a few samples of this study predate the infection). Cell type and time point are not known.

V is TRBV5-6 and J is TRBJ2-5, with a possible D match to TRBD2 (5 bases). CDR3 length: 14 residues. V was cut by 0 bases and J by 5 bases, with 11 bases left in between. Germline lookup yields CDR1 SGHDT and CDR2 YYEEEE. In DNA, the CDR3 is TGTGCCAGCAGCTTGGACTGGACTTTGGAGACCCAGTACTTC. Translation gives CASSLDWTLETQYF.

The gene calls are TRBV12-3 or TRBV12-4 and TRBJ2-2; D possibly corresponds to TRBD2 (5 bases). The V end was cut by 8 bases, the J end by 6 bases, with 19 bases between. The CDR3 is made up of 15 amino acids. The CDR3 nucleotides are TGTGCCAGCGCTAGGAACACGGCGGGTGCCGGGGAGCTGTTTTTT. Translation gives CASARNTAGAGELFF.

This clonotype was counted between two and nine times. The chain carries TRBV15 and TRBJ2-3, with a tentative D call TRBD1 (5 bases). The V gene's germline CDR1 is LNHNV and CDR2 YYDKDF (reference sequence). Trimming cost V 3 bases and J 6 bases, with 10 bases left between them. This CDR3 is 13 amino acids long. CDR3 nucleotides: TGTGCCACCAGCAGTTCCAAGGGGGATACGCAGTATTTT. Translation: CATSSSKGDTQYF.

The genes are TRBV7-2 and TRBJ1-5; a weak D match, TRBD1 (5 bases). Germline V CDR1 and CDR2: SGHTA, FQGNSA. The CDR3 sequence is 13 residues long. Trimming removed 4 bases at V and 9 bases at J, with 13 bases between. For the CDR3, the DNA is TGTGCCAGCAGCTCCGGGGCCCATAGGCCCCAGCATTTT. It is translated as CASSSGAHRPQHF.

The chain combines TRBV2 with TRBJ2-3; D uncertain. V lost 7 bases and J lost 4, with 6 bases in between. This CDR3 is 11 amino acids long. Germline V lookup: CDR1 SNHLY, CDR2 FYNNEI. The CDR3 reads CASMGSDTQYF. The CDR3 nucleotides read TGTGCCAGCATGGGGTCAGATACGCAGTATTTT.

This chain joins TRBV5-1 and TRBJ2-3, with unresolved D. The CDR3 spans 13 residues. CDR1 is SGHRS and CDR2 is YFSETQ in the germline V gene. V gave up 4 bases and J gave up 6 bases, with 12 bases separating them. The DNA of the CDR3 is TGCGCCAGCAGCCAAAAAAGTCTGGATACGCAGTATTTT. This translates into CASSQKSLDTQYF.

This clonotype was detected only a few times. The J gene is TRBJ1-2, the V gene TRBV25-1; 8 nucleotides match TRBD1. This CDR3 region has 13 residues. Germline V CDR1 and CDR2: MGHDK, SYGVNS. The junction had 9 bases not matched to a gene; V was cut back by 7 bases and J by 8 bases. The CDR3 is CASKGTGGLGYTF. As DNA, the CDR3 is TGTGCCAGCAAAGGTACAGGGGGTCTCGGCTACACCTTC.

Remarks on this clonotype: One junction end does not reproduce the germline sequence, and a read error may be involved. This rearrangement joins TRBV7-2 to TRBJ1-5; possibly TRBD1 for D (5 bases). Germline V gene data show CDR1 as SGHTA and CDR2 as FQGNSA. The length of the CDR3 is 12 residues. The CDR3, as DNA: TGTGCCAGAAGCTCGCAGGGTAGTCCCCAGCATTTT. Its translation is CARSSQGSPQHF.

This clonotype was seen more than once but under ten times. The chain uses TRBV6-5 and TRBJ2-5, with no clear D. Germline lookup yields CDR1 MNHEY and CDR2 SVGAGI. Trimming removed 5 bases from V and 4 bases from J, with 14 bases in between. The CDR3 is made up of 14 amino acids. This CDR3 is CASSLVRIGETQYF. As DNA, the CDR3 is TGTGCCAGCAGTCTCGTACGTATAGGAGAGACCCAGTACTTC.

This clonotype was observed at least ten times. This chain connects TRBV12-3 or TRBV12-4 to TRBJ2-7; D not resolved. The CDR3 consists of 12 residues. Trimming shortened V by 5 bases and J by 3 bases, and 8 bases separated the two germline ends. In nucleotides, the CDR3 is TGTGCCAGCAGTGATACTATCTACGAGCAGTACTTC. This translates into CASSDTIYEQYF.

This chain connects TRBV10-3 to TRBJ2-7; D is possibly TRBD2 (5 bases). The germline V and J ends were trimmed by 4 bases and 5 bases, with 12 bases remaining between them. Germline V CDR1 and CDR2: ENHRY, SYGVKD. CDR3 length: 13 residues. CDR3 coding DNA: TGTGCCATCAGTGGGACCCCCGGGGACGAGCAGTACTTC. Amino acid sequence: CAISGTPGDEQYF.

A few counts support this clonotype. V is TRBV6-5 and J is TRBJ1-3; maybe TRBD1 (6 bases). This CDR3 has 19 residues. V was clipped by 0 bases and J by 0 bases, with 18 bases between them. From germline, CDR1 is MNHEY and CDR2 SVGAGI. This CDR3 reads CASSYSFSRGPSSGNTIYF. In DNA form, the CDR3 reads TGTGCCAGCAGTTACTCATTTTCCAGGGGCCCTAGCTCTGGAAACACCATATATTTT.

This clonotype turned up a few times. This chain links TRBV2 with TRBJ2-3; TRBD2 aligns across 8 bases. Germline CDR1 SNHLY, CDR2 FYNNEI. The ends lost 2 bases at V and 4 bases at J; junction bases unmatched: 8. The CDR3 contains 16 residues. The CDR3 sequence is CASSERRGASSDTQYF. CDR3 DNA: TGTGCCAGCAGTGAACGGCGGGGGGCGTCCTCAGATACGCAGTATTTT.

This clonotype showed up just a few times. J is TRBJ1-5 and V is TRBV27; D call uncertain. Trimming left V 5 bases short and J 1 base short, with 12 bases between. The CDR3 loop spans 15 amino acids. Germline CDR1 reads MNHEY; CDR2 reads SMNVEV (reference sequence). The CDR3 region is CASSPWKGSNQPQHF. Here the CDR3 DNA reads TGTGCCAGCAGTCCCTGGAAGGGAAGCAATCAGCCCCAGCATTTT.

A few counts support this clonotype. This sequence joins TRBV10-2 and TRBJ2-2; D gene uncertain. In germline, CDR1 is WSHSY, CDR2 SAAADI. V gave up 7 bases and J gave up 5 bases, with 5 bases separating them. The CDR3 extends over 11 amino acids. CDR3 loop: CASMGTGELFF. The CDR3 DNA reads TGCGCCAGCATGGGGACCGGGGAGCTGTTTTTT.